The 10 T cell receptor beta chains given below trace back to one sample, sequenced in a study of human T cells and chemical hapten exposure (dated by TCRdb to the early 2020s). Libraries were built with RACE. The instrument was a NextSeq 500. The raw public data were reprocessed by TCRdb itself: fastp quality trimming at Q25, MiXCR clonotype calling, in-frame beta chains only. Every CDR3 protein is listed once, alongside the most common genes and DNA of its rows. Here the sample has 65,000 to 95,000 distinct CDR3 sequences; 12% occur a single time. Together, the top ten hold 3.5% of the sample. The time point tag for this specimen amounts to: patch test 1, 2 weeks after DPC sensitization. The treatment or condition label on this specimen signifies: therapeutic diphenylcyclopropenone sensitization with weekly scalp DPC. The sequencing here drew on whole blood, taken in connection with sensitization to the hapten diphenylcyclopropenone (DPC). Receptor source: a woman between 55 and 75 years old with alopecia areata. Some clones in this sample may be carry-over from other donors' samples.

This clonotype was seen many times. The V call is TRBV6-1, the J call TRBJ1-2, with a weak D call TRBD1 (6 bases). CDR1 MNHNS and CDR2 SASEGT come from the germline V gene. V gave up 7 bases and J gave up 7 bases, with 13 bases separating them. This CDR3 is built from 12 residues. The CDR3 loop reads CASKPGAGGYTF. CDR3 DNA sequence: TGTGCCAGCAAACCAGGGGCTGGTGGCTACACCTTC.

The CDR3 DNA reads as TGCAGTGCCTCGAGGGGTGCTTCTGAAGCTTTCTTT. It yields the protein CSASRGASEAFF. The chain is built from TRBV20-1 and TRBJ1-1; D possibly corresponds to TRBD1 (5 bases). Germline CDR1 and CDR2: DFQATT and SNEGSKA (reference sequence). Trimming took off 6 bases at V and 6 bases at J, with 14 bases between the two ends. This CDR3 has 12 amino acids.

The rearrangement links TRBV3-1 to TRBJ2-1; 8 bases agree with TRBD1. Trimming at V came to 5 bases and at J to 5 bases, leaving 8 bases not matched to a gene. Germline lookup yields CDR1 LGHDT and CDR2 YNNKEL (reference sequence). The CDR3 extends over 15 amino acids. For the CDR3, the DNA is TGTGCCAGCAGCAAGGGACAGGAGAATCACAATGAGCAGTTCTTC. Translating gives CASSKGQENHNEQFF.

This clonotype was picked up many times. This rearrangement joins TRBV18 to TRBJ2-5; D is perhaps TRBD2 (5 bases). The CDR3 length is 13 residues. Trimming shortened V by 6 bases and J by 5 bases, and 13 bases separated the two germline ends. CDR1 and CDR2 from the germline V gene are KGHSH and LQKENI. The CDR3 DNA sequence: TGTGCCAGCTCGAATACTAGGGAGGAGACCCAGTACTTC. It is translated as CASSNTREETQYF. Looking up the rest from reference TRBV18 and TRBJ2-5 gives the full variable domain: NAGVMQNPRHLVRRRGQEARLRCSPMKGHSHVYWYRQLPEEGLKFMVYLQKENIIDESGMPKERFSAEFPKEGPSILRIQQVVRGDSAAYFCASSNTREETQYFGPGTRLLVL.

The table lists this clonotype with many counts. The chain is built from TRBV7-9 and TRBJ2-7; D uncertain. V was trimmed by 3 bases and J by 9 bases, leaving 12 bases between them. From germline, CDR1 is SEHNR and CDR2 FQNEAQ (reference sequence). This CDR3 is built from 12 residues. The CDR3 spells CASSFNRRGQYF. The CDR3 region has the DNA TGTGCCAGCAGCTTTAATCGCCGTGGGCAGTACTTC. Full variable domain (outside the CDR3, taken from reference TRBV7-9 and TRBJ2-7): DTGVSQNPRHKITKRGQNVTFRCDPISEHNRLYWYRQTLGQGPEFLTYFQNEAQLEKSRLLSDRFSAERPKGSFSTLEIQRTEQGDSAMYLCASSFNRRGQYFGPGTRLTVT.

This clonotype was picked up many times. The chain carries TRBV29-1 and TRBJ2-7, with TRBD1 identical over 11 bases. With V trimmed by 6 bases and J by 6 bases, 4 bases remained unmatched. The CDR3 loop spans 12 amino acids. The germline V gene has CDR1 SQVTM and CDR2 ANQGSEA. The CDR3, as DNA: TGCAGCGTATCGGGACAGGGGGGCGAGCAGTACTTC. It is translated as CSVSGQGGEQYF.

At least ten counts were recorded for this clonotype. The rearrangement links TRBV10-2 to TRBJ2-1; 11 bases are a match to TRBD2. Germline V gives CDR1 WSHSY, CDR2 SAAADI. Trimming cost V 6 bases and J 6 bases; bases outside gene matches: 4. This CDR3 is 14 amino acids long. The CDR3 sequence is CASSPSGGFNEQFF. The DNA of the CDR3 is TGCGCCAGCAGCCCTAGCGGGGGGTTCAATGAGCAGTTCTTC.

This clonotype occurred many times. The CDR3 sequence: CASSPGSNSNQPQHF. The CDR3 bases are TGTGCCAGCAGCCCGGGGTCAAATAGCAATCAGCCCCAGCATTTT. This chain connects TRBV11-2 to TRBJ1-5, with D unresolved. The CDR3 runs 15 residues. The V end was cut by 5 bases, the J end by 0 bases, with 11 bases between. From germline, CDR1 is SGHAT and CDR2 FQNNGV.

This clonotype has ten or more counts. The rearrangement joins TRBV7-3 to TRBJ2-5; D uncertain. The CDR3 is made up of 15 amino acids. Trimming pared 4 bases from V and 2 bases from J, leaving 14 bases between. Germline loops: CDR1 SGHTA, CDR2 FQGTGA. CDR3 DNA sequence: TGTGCCAGCAGCTCAGGACCAGGATTGCAAGAGACCCAGTACTTC. Encoded protein: CASSSGPGLQETQYF.

This clonotype has more than one count but fewer than ten. The genes are TRBV10-3 and TRBJ2-3; 11 nucleotides line up with TRBD2. This CDR3 is built from 17 residues. V lost 10 bases, J lost 3 bases, and 15 bases stayed unmatched. Germline loops: CDR1 ENHRY, CDR2 SYGVKD. The CDR3 spells CATRSGGARETTDTQYF. The CDR3 DNA follows: TGTGCCACCCGTAGCGGGGGGGCCAGAGAAACGACAGATACGCAGTATTTT.